This TCR beta chain is drawn from a study of blood T cell repertoires in COVID-19. Study as a whole: Nucleic acid was either cDNA or gDNA, and it came from T cells, B-cell-depleted T cells, or PBMCs.

V lost 6 bases and J 2 bases, leaving 10 bases between the germline ends. The length of the CDR3 is 14 residues. Germline V gene data show CDR1 as MNHEY and CDR2 as SVGAGI. Only in-frame clones appear in the TCRdb table, and some are missing; sequencing was by immunoSEQ multiplex PCR. The repertoire holds 150,000 to 200,000 clones, with about nine tenths as singletons. There are a few counts of this clone. The chain recombines TRBV6-5 with TRBJ2-2; D is perhaps TRBD2 (5 bases). The receptor was derived from a woman aged 60-75 years with COVID-19, enrolled during active disease. Material: peripheral blood. The CDR3 DNA follows: TGTGCCAGCAGGGACTTATTTAACACCGGGGAGCTGTTTTTT. Its translation is CASRDLFNTGELFF.